These 21 T cell receptor beta chains were sequenced from one sample in a study of blood T cells in healthy people across ages. Together with a sample-barcoded 5' primer, a J-beta primer mix was included in a second PCR lasting roughly 7 to 11 cycles. TCRdb ran MiXCR on the 5' RACE reads and lists one entry per CDR3 protein. This table holds about 680,000 distinct CDR3 sequences, 45% to 50% found once. Sequenced: blood. The receptors derive from a woman aged 60-75 years in good health.

The V gene is TRBV15, the J gene TRBJ2-1; either TRBD1 or TRBD2 may supply D (5 bases each). CDR3 size: 14 residues. V lost 1 base, J lost 8 bases, and 12 bases lay in between. Per the germline V gene, CDR1 is LNHNV and CDR2 is YYDKDF (reference sequence). CDR3 region: CATSRGDPGDEQFF. CDR3 in DNA: TGTGCCACCAGCAGAGGGGACCCCGGCGATGAGCAGTTCTTC.

V is TRBV6-6 and J is TRBJ1-6; 11 nucleotides agree with TRBD1. This CDR3 contains 15 residues. The ends lost 2 bases at V and 9 bases at J; junction bases unmatched: 3. Germline CDR1 reads MNHNY; CDR2 reads SVGAGI (reference sequence). The CDR3 protein is CASSYGTGGSSPLHF. DNA for the CDR3: TGTGCCAGCAGTTACGGGACAGGGGGTAGTTCACCCCTCCACTTT.

This clonotype has only a few counts. This chain uses TRBV25-1 with TRBJ2-7; D is possibly TRBD2 (5 bases). Germline V CDR1 and CDR2: MGHDK, SYGVNS. Trimming shortened V by 4 bases and J by 7 bases, and 17 bases separated the two germline ends. The CDR3 totals 14 residues. The CDR3 here is CASSGTGFRNEQYF. CDR3 DNA sequence: TGTGCCAGCAGTGGGACTGGGTTTCGGAATGAGCAGTACTTC.

As for this clonotype: At one boundary the junction diverges from the germline segment, which might be a read error. The chain uses TRBV11-2 and TRBJ2-5; the D is unclear. Per the germline V gene, CDR1 is SGHAT and CDR2 is FQNNGV. The CDR3 is 13 residues long. The chain's CDR3 is CAGSLGSPETQYF. The DNA for the CDR3 is TGTGCCGGCAGCTTAGGATCCCCAGAGACCCAGTACTTC.

The V and J genes are TRBV5-1 and TRBJ2-1; 14 bases are a match to TRBD2. The closer fit of TRBJ2-7 to the DNA end suggests the J call may be wrong. Germline V gene data show CDR1 as SGHRS and CDR2 as YFSETQ. The CDR3 contains 17 residues. The CDR3: CASSLGLAGGLYNEQYF. In DNA form, the CDR3 reads TGCGCCAGCAGCTTGGGACTAGCGGGAGGGTTATACAATGAGCAGTACTTC.

V gene TRBV4-2 combines with J gene TRBJ2-7; the match to TRBD2 covers 10 bases. CDR1 and CDR2 (germline): LGHNA, YNFKEQ. V lost 4 bases to trimming and J lost 3 bases; unmatched junction nucleotides: 9. The length of the CDR3 is 16 residues. The CDR3 sequence is CASSPEGLAFHYEQYF. The DNA of the CDR3 is TGTGCCAGCAGCCCAGAGGGACTAGCGTTTCACTACGAGCAGTACTTC.

The chain links TRBV20-1 to TRBJ2-5; tentatively, D is TRBD2 (6 bases). This CDR3 has 13 amino acids. Germline V CDR1 and CDR2: DFQATT, SNEGSKA (reference sequence). V was shortened by 2 bases and J by 4 bases, with 11 bases between the two germline ends. The DNA for the CDR3 is TGCAGTGCTAGATCCCCAGCGGGAGAGACCCAGTACTTC. It is translated as CSARSPAGETQYF.

The rearrangement uses TRBV28 and TRBJ2-4, with D tentatively TRBD2 (6 bases). The V end lost 4 bases, the J end lost 0 bases, and 22 bases lay between the germline ends. CDR3 length: 19 residues. The germline CDR1 and CDR2 sequences are MDHEN and SYDVKM. CDR3 loop: CASSSGGKLGGLAKNIQYF. The CDR3, as DNA: TGTGCCAGCAGTTCCGGCGGGAAACTAGGCGGACTAGCCAAAAACATTCAGTACTTC.

This chain joins TRBV20-1 and TRBJ2-7, with TRBD2 matching over 7 bases. The V gene's germline CDR1 is DFQATT and CDR2 SNEGSKA (reference sequence). V shed 0 bases, J shed 3 bases, and the junction held 5 bases outside the gene matches. The CDR3 consists of 14 residues. The CDR3 nucleotides are TGCAGTGCTAGAGATAAGGCGGGAGTCTACGAGCAGTACTTC. It yields the protein CSARDKAGVYEQYF.

Of note for this clonotype: This may be a read error: a much more frequent sequence differs by one nucleotide. The chain employs TRBV21-1 and TRBJ2-1; the D call TRBD2 from the table was never checked on the DNA. TRBV21-1 is reported as a pseudogene. The CDR3 is 13 amino acids. CDR3 amino acids: CATVQWRWNEQFF. CDR3 DNA: TGTGCCACCGTACAGTGGAGGTGGAATGAGCAGTTCTTC.

The chain combines TRBV20-1 with TRBJ2-1; D not resolved. V lost 8 bases and J lost 7, with 9 bases in between. The CDR3 is 10 amino acids. Germline CDR1 reads DFQATT; CDR2 reads SNEGSKA (reference sequence). The DNA for the CDR3 is TGCAGTCCTAAAGGGAATGAGCAGTTCTTC. Encoded protein: CSPKGNEQFF.

This clonotype was observed a few times. The V gene is TRBV29-1, the J gene TRBJ1-2, with D possibly being TRBD1 (5 bases). Trimming shortened V by 6 bases and J by 1 base, and 24 bases separated the two germline ends. Germline V gives CDR1 SQVTM, CDR2 ANQGSEA. There are 17 residues in the CDR3. The CDR3 here is CSVASARERYFNYGYTF. CDR3 in DNA: TGCAGCGTGGCCTCGGCCAGGGAGAGATATTTTAACTATGGCTACACCTTC.

The V call is TRBV7-3, the J call TRBJ2-1, with TRBD2 identical over 7 bases. The CDR3 is made up of 15 amino acids. CDR1 is SGHTA, CDR2 FQGTGA, per germline. Unmatched junction bases numbered 7, after V lost 4 bases and J lost 4 bases. As DNA, the CDR3 is TGTGCCAGCAGCTCCAAGGCGGGAGATTACAATGAGCAGTTCTTC. Its protein product is CASSSKAGDYNEQFF.

This rearrangement joins TRBV7-9 to TRBJ1-1; D might be TRBD1 (6 bases). The germline CDR1 and CDR2 sequences are SEHNR and FQNEAQ (reference sequence). This CDR3 region has 15 residues. Deletions cut 5 bases from V and 1 base from J, with 14 bases between. The CDR3 reads CASSPQTGENTEAFF. The DNA of the CDR3 is TGTGCCAGCAGCCCACAGACAGGCGAGAACACTGAAGCTTTCTTT.

In its sample, this clonotype was seen a few times. The chain carries TRBV20-1 and TRBJ2-5; D perhaps matches TRBD1 (6 bases). V was shortened by 3 bases and J by 4 bases, with 18 bases between the two germline ends. This CDR3 spans 15 amino acids. The germline CDR1 and CDR2 sequences are DFQATT and SNEGSKA (reference sequence). CDR3 DNA sequence: TGCAGTGCTAGTGAACACGACACAGGGTCAGAGACCCAGTACTTC. Translated, it gives CSASEHDTGSETQYF.

This chain links TRBV27 with TRBJ1-2; 9 bases line up with TRBD1. From germline, CDR1 is MNHEY and CDR2 SMNVEV (reference sequence). The junction had 7 bases not matched to a gene; V was cut back by 3 bases and J by 8 bases. This CDR3 spans 14 amino acids. CDR3 amino acids: CASSFSDRGRGYTF. In DNA, the CDR3 is TGTGCCAGCAGTTTCTCGGACAGGGGCCGAGGCTACACCTTC.

A note on this clonotype: At one end the junction does not follow the germline gene, possibly because of a read error. This rearrangement joins TRBV7-2 to TRBJ2-4, with 7 bases fitting TRBD2. The CDR3 runs 15 residues. The V gene's germline CDR1 is SGHTA and CDR2 FQGNSA. CDR3 protein: CASSPGGDLKIIQYF. CDR3 DNA: TGTGCCAGCAGCCCTGGGGGGGACCTCAAAATCATTCAGTACTTC.

This clonotype has just a few counts. The V call is TRBV20-1, the J call TRBJ2-1, with TRBD2 identical over 14 bases. The CDR3 totals 13 residues. From germline, CDR1 is DFQATT and CDR2 SNEGSKA (reference sequence). The J segment lost 12 bases and the V segment lost 2 bases, leaving 3 bases of the junction unmatched. This CDR3 reads CSARKGLAGVQFF. The CDR3 bases are TGCAGTGCTAGAAAGGGACTAGCGGGAGTGCAGTTCTTC.

This chain connects TRBV6-5 to TRBJ2-1, with TRBD1 matching 10 bases. Germline loops: CDR1 MNHEY, CDR2 SVGAGI. The V segment lost 6 bases and the J segment 8 bases; nucleotides outside the gene matches: 7. This CDR3 has 14 residues. CDR3 amino acids: CASSDRGRIYEQFF. The CDR3 DNA reads as TGTGCCAGCAGCGACAGGGGGCGCATCTATGAGCAGTTCTTC.

The V call is TRBV20-1, the J call TRBJ2-2, with D maybe TRBD1 (6 bases). The CDR3 is 15 residues long. The V gene's germline CDR1 is DFQATT and CDR2 SNEGSKA (reference sequence). Trimming pared 6 bases from V and 3 bases from J, leaving 17 bases between. Written as DNA, the CDR3 is TGCAGTGCCGGATTGTCGGACAGAGACACCGGGGAGCTGTTTTTT. As protein: CSAGLSDRDTGELFF.

This clonotype was found a few times. In DNA form, the CDR3 reads TGCAGCGCCATGACAGGAGAAGGAGAAAAACTGTTTTTT. It yields the protein CSAMTGEGEKLFF. J is TRBJ1-4 and V is TRBV29-1; D is possibly TRBD1 (6 bases). The V end was cut by 7 bases, the J end by 8 bases, with 17 bases between. CDR3 length: 13 amino acids. The V gene's germline CDR1 is SQVTM and CDR2 ANQGSEA.